The 14 T cell receptor beta chains below all came from one sample that was sequenced in a study of shared clonotypes between healthy human individuals. Naive-designated CD8 cells lacked CD45RO, were positively enriched for CCR7, and omitted terminally differentiated effector memory CD45RA+ cells. Sequenced by immunoSEQ multiplex PCR; TCRdb stores in-frame clones only, minus some. This table has more than 2 million clones, just under 95% appearing once. Sequencing was carried out using naive CD8+ T cells sorted from blood. The source is a man aged 18 to 29 in good health.

The chain combines TRBV2 with TRBJ1-6, with D perhaps TRBD1 (5 bases). CDR1 is SNHLY and CDR2 is FYNNEI in the germline V gene. V was shortened by 8 bases and J by 10 bases, with 12 bases between the two germline ends. CDR3 length: 12 amino acids. CDR3 nucleotides: TGTGCCAGCGAAGCAGGGTCATCACCCCTCCACTTT. It is translated as CASEAGSSPLHF.

V is TRBV10-3 and J is TRBJ1-2; 9 bases are a match to TRBD1. V shed 2 bases, J shed 4 bases, and the junction held 2 bases outside the gene matches. Looked up from germline, CDR1 is ENHRY and CDR2 is SYGVKD. This CDR3 comprises 14 residues. CDR3 amino acids: CAISEMGQGYGYTF. In DNA form, the CDR3 reads TGTGCCATCAGTGAGATGGGACAGGGCTATGGCTACACCTTC.

V is TRBV5-6 and J is TRBJ1-4; the match to TRBD1 covers 7 bases. This CDR3 contains 15 residues. The J segment lost 7 bases and the V segment lost 4 bases, leaving 10 bases of the junction unmatched. CDR1 SGHDT and CDR2 YYEEEE come from the germline V gene. The CDR3 here is CASSADREGSEKLFF. The CDR3 DNA follows: TGTGCCAGCAGCGCTGACAGGGAGGGTAGTGAAAAACTGTTTTTT.

The chain's CDR3 is CASSEFRAPETEAFF. Here the CDR3 DNA reads TGTGCCAGCAGTGAATTCCGGGCCCCGGAGACTGAAGCTTTCTTT. This chain links TRBV25-1 with TRBJ1-1; D gene unclear. Germline lookup yields CDR1 MGHDK and CDR2 SYGVNS. The CDR3 sequence is 15 residues long. V gave up 1 base and J gave up 5 bases, with 14 bases separating them.

The chain employs TRBV5-6 and TRBJ2-5; possibly TRBD1 or TRBD2 for D (5 bases each). The germline CDR1 and CDR2 sequences are SGHDT and YYEEEE. The CDR3 consists of 16 residues. The V and J ends lost 0 bases and 0 bases respectively, with 12 bases between them. This chain's CDR3 is CASSLVGREYQETQYF. CDR3 DNA sequence: TGTGCCAGCAGCTTGGTTGGCAGGGAGTACCAAGAGACCCAGTACTTC. Full variable domain (missing parts from reference TRBV5-6 and TRBJ2-5): DAGVTQSPTHLIKTRGQQVTLRCSPKSGHDTVSWYQQALGQGPQFIFQYYEEEERQRGNFPDRFSGHQFPNYSSELNVNALLLGDSALYLCASSLVGREYQETQYFGPGTRLLVL.

This clone appeared once. The J gene is TRBJ2-7, the V gene TRBV28; possible D gene TRBD1, 6 bases. In germline, CDR1 is MDHEN, CDR2 SYDVKM. V was cut by 2 bases and J by 1 base, with 18 bases left in between. The CDR3 has 17 amino acids. The CDR3 loop is CASSLAEPRGISYEQYF. CDR3 nucleotides: TGTGCCAGCAGTTTAGCGGAGCCCAGGGGCATTTCCTACGAGCAGTACTTC. The full variable domain, its missing parts supplied by reference TRBV28 and TRBJ2-7, is DVKVTQSSRYLVKRTGEKVFLECVQDMDHENMFWYRQDPGLGLRLIYFSYDVKMKEKGDIPEGYSVSREKKERFSLILESASTNQTSMYLCASSLAEPRGISYEQYFGPGTRLTVT.

The chain couples TRBV13 to TRBJ1-3; no firm D call. Germline V lookup: CDR1 PRHDT, CDR2 FYEKMQ (reference sequence). V dropped 4 bases and J dropped 1 base, with 8 bases sitting between them. CDR3 length: 14 amino acids. This CDR3 reads CASSSTISGNTIYF. CDR3 coding DNA: TGTGCCAGCAGCTCAACAATATCTGGAAACACCATATATTTT.

The chain uses TRBV5-4 and TRBJ2-3; D gene uncertain. The CDR3 has 13 amino acids. The V and J ends lost 5 bases and 2 bases respectively, with 9 bases between them. Germline-derived CDR1 and CDR2 are SGHNT and YYREEE (reference sequence). As DNA, the CDR3 is TGTGCCAGCAGATCTGCCTACACAGATACGCAGTATTTT. This sequence encodes CASRSAYTDTQYF.

The chain carries TRBV4-1 and TRBJ1-1; maybe TRBD1 (6 bases). Germline CDR1 reads MGHRA; CDR2 reads YSYEKL. V gave up 0 bases and J gave up 6 bases, with 8 bases separating them. There are 13 residues in the CDR3. The DNA for the CDR3 is TGCGCCAGCAGCCAAGAACAGGGCCCTGAAGCTTTCTTT. This translates into CASSQEQGPEAFF.

The chain employs TRBV5-1 and TRBJ1-1, with D possibly TRBD1 on 6 matching bases. There are 11 residues in the CDR3. Trimming removed 7 bases from V and 5 bases from J, with 9 bases in between. Looked up from germline, CDR1 is SGHRS and CDR2 is YFSETQ. CDR3 sequence (DNA): TGCGCCAGCGGAGGGGGAACTGAAGCTTTCTTT. Translation gives CASGGGTEAFF.

This chain uses TRBV6-5 with TRBJ2-5; the D is unclear. The CDR3 runs 14 residues. Between the trimmed V and J ends, which lost 0 bases and 1 base, there was a span of 6 bases. CDR1 and CDR2 (germline): MNHEY, SVGAGI. The CDR3 nucleotides are TGTGCCAGCAGTTACTCACCCCGCCAAGAGACCCAGTACTTC. This encodes CASSYSPRQETQYF.

The count of this clone is one. V and J are TRBV6-1 and TRBJ1-2; a weak D match, TRBD1 (5 bases). The germline V gene has CDR1 MNHNS and CDR2 SASEGT. The CDR3 is 14 residues long. V was clipped by 2 bases and J by 6 bases, with 13 bases between them. The CDR3 protein is CASSENMGPHGYTF. The DNA for the CDR3 is TGTGCCAGCAGTGAAAATATGGGACCCCATGGCTACACCTTC.

A note on this clone: Relative to the germline gene, one junction end is altered; a read error may explain this. The gene calls are TRBV6-6 and TRBJ2-1; 8 bases map to TRBD2. From germline, CDR1 is MNHNY and CDR2 SVGAGI (reference sequence). CDR3 length equals 15 residues. The CDR3 DNA reads TGTGCCAGCAGCCCTACTACCAATCTAGCGGGCCTGGAAGTCTTC. Its translation: CASSPTTNLAGLEVF.

The chain is built from TRBV5-1 and TRBJ2-5; 8 bases align to TRBD2. V gave up 1 base and J gave up 3 bases; unmatched junction bases: 11. The germline V gene has CDR1 SGHRS and CDR2 YFSETQ. This CDR3 is 17 amino acids long. The DNA for the CDR3 is TGCGCCAGCAGCTTGAATCCAGCGGGGGTCCTAGAAGAGACCCAGTACTTC. Translation: CASSLNPAGVLEETQYF.